The clone carrying this T cell receptor beta chain was seen repeatedly, ten times or more. Via MiXCR, TCRdb re-called the RACE reads, giving one row per CDR3 protein. The table shows about 74,000 distinct CDR3 sequences, with about 31% occurring only once. This specimen belongs to a study of human T cells and chemical hapten exposure. The CDR3 runs to 15 residues. CDR1 is MDHEN and CDR2 is SYDVKM in the germline V gene. Trimming shortened V by 4 bases and J by 2 bases, and 13 bases separated the two germline ends. Time point: patch test 1, 2 weeks after DPC sensitization. Treatment indicated: therapeutic diphenylcyclopropenone sensitization with weekly scalp DPC.

This TCR derives from a man in his forties with alopecia areata. Some clones in this sample may be carry-over from other donors' samples. V usage is TRBV28 and J usage is TRBJ2-3, with D perhaps assigned TRBD1 or TRBD2 (5 bases each). This specimen was whole blood, taken in connection with sensitization to the hapten diphenylcyclopropenone (DPC). CDR3 loop: CASSCPGRLTDTQYF. The CDR3 DNA reads as TGTGCCAGCAGTTGCCCGGGACGGCTCACAGATACGCAGTATTTT.